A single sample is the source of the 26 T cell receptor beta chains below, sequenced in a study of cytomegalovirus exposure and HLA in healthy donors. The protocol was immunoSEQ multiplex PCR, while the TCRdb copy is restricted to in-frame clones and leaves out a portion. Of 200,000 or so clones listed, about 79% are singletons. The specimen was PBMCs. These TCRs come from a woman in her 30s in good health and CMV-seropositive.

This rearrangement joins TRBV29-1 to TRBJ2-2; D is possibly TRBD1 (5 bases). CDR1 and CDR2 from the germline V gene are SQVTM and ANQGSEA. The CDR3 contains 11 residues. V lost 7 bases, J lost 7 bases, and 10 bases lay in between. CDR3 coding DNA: TGCAGCGGCCAGGGCGGCGGGGAGCTGTTTTTT. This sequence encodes CSGQGGGELFF.

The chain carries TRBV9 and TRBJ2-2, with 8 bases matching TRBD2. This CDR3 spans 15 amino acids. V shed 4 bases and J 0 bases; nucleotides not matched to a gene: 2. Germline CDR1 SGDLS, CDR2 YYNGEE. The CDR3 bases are TGTGCCAGCAGCTTGACTAGCGCGAACACCGGGGAGCTGTTTTTT. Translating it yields CASSLTSANTGELFF.

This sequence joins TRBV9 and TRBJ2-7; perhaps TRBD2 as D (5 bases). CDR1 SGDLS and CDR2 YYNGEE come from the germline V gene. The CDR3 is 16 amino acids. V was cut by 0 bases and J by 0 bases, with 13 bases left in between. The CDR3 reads CASSVGPSTSSYEQYF. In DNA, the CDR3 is TGTGCCAGCAGCGTAGGTCCTAGCACGAGCTCCTACGAGCAGTACTTC.

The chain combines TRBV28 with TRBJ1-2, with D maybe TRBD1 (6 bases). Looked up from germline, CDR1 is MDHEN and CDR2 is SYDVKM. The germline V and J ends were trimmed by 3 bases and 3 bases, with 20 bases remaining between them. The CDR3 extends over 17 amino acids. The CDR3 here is CASSLGGAQGSHYGYTF. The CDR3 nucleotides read TGTGCCAGCAGTTTGGGGGGGGCTCAGGGCTCTCACTATGGCTACACCTTC.

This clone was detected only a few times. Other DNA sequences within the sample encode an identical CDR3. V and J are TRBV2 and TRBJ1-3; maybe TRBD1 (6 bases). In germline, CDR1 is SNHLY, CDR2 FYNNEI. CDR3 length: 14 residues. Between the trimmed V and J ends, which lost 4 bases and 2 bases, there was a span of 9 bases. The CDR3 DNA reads TGTGCCAGCAGTGGACAGGTCCCTGGAAACACCATATATTTT. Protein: CASSGQVPGNTIYF.

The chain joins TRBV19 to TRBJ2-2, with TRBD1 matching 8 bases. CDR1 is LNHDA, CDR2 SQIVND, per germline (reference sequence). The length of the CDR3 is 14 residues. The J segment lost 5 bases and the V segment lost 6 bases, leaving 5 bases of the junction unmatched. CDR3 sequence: CASSQGAGTGELFF. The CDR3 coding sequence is TGTGCCAGTAGCCAGGGGGCTGGGACCGGGGAGCTGTTTTTT.

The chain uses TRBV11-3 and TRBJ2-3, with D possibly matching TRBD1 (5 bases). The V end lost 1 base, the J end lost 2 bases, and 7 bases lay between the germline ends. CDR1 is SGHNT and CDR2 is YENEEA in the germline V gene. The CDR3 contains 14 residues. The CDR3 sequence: CASSLGQPTDTQYF. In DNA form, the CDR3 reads TGTGCCAGCAGCTTAGGACAGCCCACAGATACGCAGTATTTT. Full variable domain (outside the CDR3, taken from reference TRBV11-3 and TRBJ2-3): EAGVVQSPRYKIIEKKQPVAFWCNPISGHNTLYWYLQNLGQGPELLIRYENEEAVDDSQLPKDRFSAERLKGVDSTLKIQPAELGDSAVYLCASSLGQPTDTQYFGPGTRLTVL.

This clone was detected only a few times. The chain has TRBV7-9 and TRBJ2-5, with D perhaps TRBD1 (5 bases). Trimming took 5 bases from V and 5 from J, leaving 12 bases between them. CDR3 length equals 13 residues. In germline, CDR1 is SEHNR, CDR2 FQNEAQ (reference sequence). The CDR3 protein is CASSLQGRETQYF. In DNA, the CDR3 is TGTGCCAGCAGCCTCCAGGGTAGGGAGACCCAGTACTTC.

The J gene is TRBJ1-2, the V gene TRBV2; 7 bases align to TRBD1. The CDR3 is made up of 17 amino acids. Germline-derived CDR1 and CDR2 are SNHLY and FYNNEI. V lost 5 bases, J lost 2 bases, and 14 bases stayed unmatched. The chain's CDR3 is CASSIETGTVGNYGYTF. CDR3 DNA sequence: TGTGCCAGCAGTATAGAGACAGGGACGGTGGGAAACTATGGCTACACCTTC. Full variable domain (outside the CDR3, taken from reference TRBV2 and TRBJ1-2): EPEVTQTPSHQVTQMGQEVILRCVPISNHLYFYWYRQILGQKVEFLVSFYNNEISEKSEIFDDQFSVERPDGSNFTLKIRSTKLEDSAMYFCASSIETGTVGNYGYTFGSGTRLTVV.

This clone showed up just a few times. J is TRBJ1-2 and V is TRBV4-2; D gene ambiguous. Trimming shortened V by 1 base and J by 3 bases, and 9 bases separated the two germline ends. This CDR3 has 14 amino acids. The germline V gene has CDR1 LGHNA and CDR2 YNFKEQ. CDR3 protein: CASSQGGGDYGYTF. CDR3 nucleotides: TGTGCCAGCAGCCAAGGGGGAGGCGACTATGGCTACACCTTC.

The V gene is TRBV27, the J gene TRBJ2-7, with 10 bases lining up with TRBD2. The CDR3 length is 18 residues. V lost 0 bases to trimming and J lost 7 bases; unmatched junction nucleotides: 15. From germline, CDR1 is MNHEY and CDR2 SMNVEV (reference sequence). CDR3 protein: CASSLSLDASGRALEQYF. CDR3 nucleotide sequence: TGTGCCAGCAGTTTATCCCTTGACGCGAGCGGGAGGGCTCTTGAGCAGTACTTC.

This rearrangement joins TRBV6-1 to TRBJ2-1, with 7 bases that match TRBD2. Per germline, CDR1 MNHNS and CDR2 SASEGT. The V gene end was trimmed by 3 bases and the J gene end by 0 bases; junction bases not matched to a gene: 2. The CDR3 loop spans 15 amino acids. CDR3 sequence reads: CASSEGGSSYNEQFF. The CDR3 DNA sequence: TGTGCCAGCAGTGAGGGCGGGAGCTCCTACAATGAGCAGTTCTTC.

For the CDR3, the DNA is TGTGCCAGCAGCTTAGCGTCTAGTCATGGGAGTCAGCCCCAGCATTTT. Its protein is CASSLASSHGSQPQHF. The V call is TRBV7-2, the J call TRBJ1-5; D is ambiguous. This CDR3 has 16 residues. Trimming took 0 bases from V and 6 from J, leaving 15 bases between them. Germline values: CDR1 SGHTA, CDR2 FQGNSA.

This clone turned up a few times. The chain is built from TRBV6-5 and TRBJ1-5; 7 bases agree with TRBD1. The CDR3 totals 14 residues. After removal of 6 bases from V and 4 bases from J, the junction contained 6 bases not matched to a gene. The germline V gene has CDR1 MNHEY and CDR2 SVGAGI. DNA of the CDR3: TGTGCCAGCAGAAGGACAGGCCCAAATCAGCCCCAGCATTTT. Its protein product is CASRRTGPNQPQHF.

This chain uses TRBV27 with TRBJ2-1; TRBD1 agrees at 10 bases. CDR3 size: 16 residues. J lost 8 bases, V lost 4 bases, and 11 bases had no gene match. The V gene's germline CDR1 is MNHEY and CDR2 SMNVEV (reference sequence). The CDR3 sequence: CASSSPRDRGGDEQFF. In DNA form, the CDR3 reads TGTGCCAGCAGTTCTCCCCGGGACAGGGGCGGGGATGAGCAGTTCTTC.

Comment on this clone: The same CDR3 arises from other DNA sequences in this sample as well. The CDR3 nucleotides read TGTGCCAGCAGTTACTCTGGCAAGGGGCAGCCCCAGCATTTT. Amino acid sequence: CASSYSGKGQPQHF. The V and J genes are TRBV6-5 and TRBJ1-5; D is possibly TRBD1 (5 bases). Trimming removed 0 bases from V and 7 bases from J, with 10 bases in between. Germline loops: CDR1 MNHEY, CDR2 SVGAGI. This CDR3 is 14 amino acids long.

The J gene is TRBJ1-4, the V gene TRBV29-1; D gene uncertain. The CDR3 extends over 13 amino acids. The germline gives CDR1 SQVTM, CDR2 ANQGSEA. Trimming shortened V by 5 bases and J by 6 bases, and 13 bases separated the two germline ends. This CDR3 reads CSVLRTDDEKLFF. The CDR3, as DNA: TGCAGCGTTCTGAGAACCGATGATGAAAAACTGTTTTTT.

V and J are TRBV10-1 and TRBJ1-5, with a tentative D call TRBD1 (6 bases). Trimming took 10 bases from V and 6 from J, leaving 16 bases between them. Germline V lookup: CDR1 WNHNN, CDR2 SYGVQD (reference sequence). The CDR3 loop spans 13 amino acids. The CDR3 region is CAIKGGGLQPQHF. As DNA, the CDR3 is TGCGCCATCAAGGGAGGGGGGCTTCAGCCCCAGCATTTT.

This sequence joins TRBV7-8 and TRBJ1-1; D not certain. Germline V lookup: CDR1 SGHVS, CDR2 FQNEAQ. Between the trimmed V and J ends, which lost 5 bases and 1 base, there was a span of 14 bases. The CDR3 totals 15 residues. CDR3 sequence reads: CASSPQFRGNTEAFF. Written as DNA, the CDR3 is TGTGCCAGCAGCCCTCAGTTCCGGGGGAACACTGAAGCTTTCTTT. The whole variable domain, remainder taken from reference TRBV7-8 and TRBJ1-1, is GAGVSQSPRYKVAKRGQDVALRCDPISGHVSLFWYQQALGQGPEFLTYFQNEAQLDKSGLPSDRFFAERPEGSVSTLKIQRTQQEDSAVYLCASSPQFRGNTEAFFGQGTRLTVV.

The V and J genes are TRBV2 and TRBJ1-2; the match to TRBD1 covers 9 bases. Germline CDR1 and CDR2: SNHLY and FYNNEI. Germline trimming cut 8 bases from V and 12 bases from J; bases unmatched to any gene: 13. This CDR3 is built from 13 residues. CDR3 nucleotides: TGTGCCAGCCGTCTTGGACAGGGGATATCGGACACCTTC. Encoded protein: CASRLGQGISDTF.

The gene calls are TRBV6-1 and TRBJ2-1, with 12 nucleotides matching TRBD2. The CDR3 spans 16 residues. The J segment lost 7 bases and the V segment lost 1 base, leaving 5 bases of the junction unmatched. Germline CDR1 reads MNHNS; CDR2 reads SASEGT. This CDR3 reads CASSEGGLAGANEQFF. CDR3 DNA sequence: TGTGCCAGCAGTGAAGGGGGACTAGCGGGTGCAAATGAGCAGTTCTTC.

Here the CDR3 reads CASSVLDHNEQFF. The CDR3 coding sequence is TGTGCCAGCAGCGTATTAGATCACAATGAGCAGTTCTTC. The rearrangement joins TRBV9 to TRBJ2-1; D uncertain. The length of the CDR3 is 13 residues. CDR1 is SGDLS and CDR2 is YYNGEE in the germline V gene. Trimming removed 1 base at V and 5 bases at J, with 7 bases between. The entire variable domain, with the rest obtained from reference TRBV9 and TRBJ2-1, is as follows: DSGVTQTPKHLITATGQRVTLRCSPRSGDLSVYWYQQSLDQGLQFLIQYYNGEERAKGNILERFSAQQFPDLHSELNLSSLELGDSALYFCASSVLDHNEQFFGPGTRLTVL.

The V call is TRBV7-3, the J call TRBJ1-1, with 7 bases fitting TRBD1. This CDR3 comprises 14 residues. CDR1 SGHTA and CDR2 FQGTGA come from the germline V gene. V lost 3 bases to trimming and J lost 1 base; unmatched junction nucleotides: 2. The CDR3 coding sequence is TGTGCCAGCAGCTTTCAGGGGGGGAACACTGAAGCTTTCTTT. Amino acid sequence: CASSFQGGNTEAFF.

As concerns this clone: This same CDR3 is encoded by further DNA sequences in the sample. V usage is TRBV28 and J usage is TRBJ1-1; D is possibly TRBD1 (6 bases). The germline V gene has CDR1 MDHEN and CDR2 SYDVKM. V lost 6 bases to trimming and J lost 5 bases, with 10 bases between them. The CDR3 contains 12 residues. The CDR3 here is CASRTGGTEAFF. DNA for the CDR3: TGTGCCAGCAGGACAGGCGGGACTGAAGCTTTCTTT.

In DNA form, the CDR3 reads TGTGCCAGCAGTTTAAGGCTCAGGGGCTACGAGCAGTACTTC. It specifies CASSLRLRGYEQYF. The chain joins TRBV27 to TRBJ2-7, with a weak D call TRBD1 (6 bases). The germline V gene has CDR1 MNHEY and CDR2 SMNVEV (reference sequence). The V end lost 2 bases, the J end lost 3 bases, and 11 bases lay between the germline ends. The length of the CDR3 is 14 residues.

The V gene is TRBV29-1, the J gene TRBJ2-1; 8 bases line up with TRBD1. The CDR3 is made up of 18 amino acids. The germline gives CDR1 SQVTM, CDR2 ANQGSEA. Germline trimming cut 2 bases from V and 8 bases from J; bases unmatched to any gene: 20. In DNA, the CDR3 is TGCAGCGTTGAAAGGCAGGGGGCAGCAATTTTGGTCTCTTATGAGCAGTTCTTC. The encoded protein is CSVERQGAAILVSYEQFF.